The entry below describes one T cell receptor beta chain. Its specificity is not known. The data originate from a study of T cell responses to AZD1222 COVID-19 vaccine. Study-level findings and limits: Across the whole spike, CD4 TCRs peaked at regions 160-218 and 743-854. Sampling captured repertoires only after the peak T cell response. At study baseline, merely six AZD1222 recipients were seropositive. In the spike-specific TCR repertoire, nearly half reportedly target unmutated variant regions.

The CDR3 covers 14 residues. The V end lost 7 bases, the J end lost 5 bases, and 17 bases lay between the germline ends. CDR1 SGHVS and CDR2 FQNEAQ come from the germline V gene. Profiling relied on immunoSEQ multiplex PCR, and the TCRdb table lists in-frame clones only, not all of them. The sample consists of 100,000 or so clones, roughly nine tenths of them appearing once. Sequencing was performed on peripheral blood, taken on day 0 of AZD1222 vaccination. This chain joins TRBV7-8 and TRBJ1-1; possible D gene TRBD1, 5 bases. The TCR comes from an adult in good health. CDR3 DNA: TGTGCCAGCATCTCCGGGGACGGAACGACTGAAGCTTTCTTT. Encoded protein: CASISGDGTTEAFF.